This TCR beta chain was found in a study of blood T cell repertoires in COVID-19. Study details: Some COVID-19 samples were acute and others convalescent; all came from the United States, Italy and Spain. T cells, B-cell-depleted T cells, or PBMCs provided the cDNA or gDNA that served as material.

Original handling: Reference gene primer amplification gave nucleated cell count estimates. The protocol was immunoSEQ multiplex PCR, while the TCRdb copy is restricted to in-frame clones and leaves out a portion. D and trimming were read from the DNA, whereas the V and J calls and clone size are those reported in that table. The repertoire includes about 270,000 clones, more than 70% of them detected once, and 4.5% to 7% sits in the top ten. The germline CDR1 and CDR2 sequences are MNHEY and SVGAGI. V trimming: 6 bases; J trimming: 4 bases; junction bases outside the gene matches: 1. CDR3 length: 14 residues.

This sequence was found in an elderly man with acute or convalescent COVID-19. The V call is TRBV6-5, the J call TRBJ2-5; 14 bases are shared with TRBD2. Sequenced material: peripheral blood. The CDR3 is CASRTSGGGETQYF. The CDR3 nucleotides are TGTGCCAGCAGGACTAGCGGGGGGGGAGAGACCCAGTACTTC.